The source of this T cell receptor (beta chain) is a study of T cell responses to AZD1222 COVID-19 vaccine. General study findings and limits: Rises in breadth and depth of Spike-specific TCRs came after two AZD1222 doses. Seropositivity was recorded at baseline in only a handful of AZD1222 recipients. Donor demographics were predominantly white British with a female majority; clonal diversity may be underestimated.

Germline trimming cut 1 base from V and 4 bases from J; bases unmatched to any gene: 2. The germline V gene encodes CDR1 MGHRA and CDR2 YSYEKL. This CDR3 contains 16 residues. Of note for this clone: No antigen is known for it.

Generated by immunoSEQ multiplex PCR, the TCRdb table keeps only in-frame clones and is missing some. The repertoire includes roughly 120,000 clones, around 92% of them detected once, and 7.9% sits in the top ten. Samples with a second dose at about 4 or about 12 weeks were pooled together. The source was peripheral blood, collected 28 days after the second AZD1222 dose. The rearrangement uses TRBV4-1 and TRBJ2-3, with 13 positions matching TRBD2. The receptor was derived from an adult who received the AZD1222 COVID-19 vaccine. The chain's CDR3 is CASSQGLAGGADTQYF. In DNA, the CDR3 is TGCGCCAGCAGCCAAGGACTAGCGGGAGGTGCAGATACGCAGTATTTT.